This T cell receptor (beta chain) was identified during a study of T cells after yellow fever vaccination. The CDR3 consists of 14 residues. Germline V CDR1 and CDR2: SGHDN, FVKESK. With 0 bases removed from V and 3 bases from J, the gap between germline ends came to 9 bases. TCRdb itself ran the 5' RACE reads through MiXCR, one entry per CDR3 protein. The data hold some 97,000 distinct CDR3 sequences, with around 5.5% observed a single time. The chain combines TRBV14 with TRBJ2-7; D is undetermined. The sample was CD8+ T cells sorted from PBMCs, taken 10 days after the yellow fever booster vaccination. The sequence was obtained from a young man who received the YFV17D yellow fever vaccine. The CDR3 reads CASSQDLTVYEQYF. Here the CDR3 DNA reads TGTGCCAGCAGCCAAGATTTAACAGTCTACGAGCAGTACTTC.